The TCR beta chain described here comes from a study of response to subunit inactivated influenza vaccine. Findings of the study overall: The authors suggested that every seasonal influenza vaccination recruits few new T cells.

Each CDR3 protein is one row after TCRdb ran MiXCR on the RT-PCR reads. The data hold around 470,000 distinct CDR3 sequences, with more than 7% observed a single time. This clonotype was counted only a few times. Its matching antigen is unknown. The receptor comes from a man aged 50 to 69 who received an inactivated influenza vaccine. The source material was PBMCs from blood, sampled roughly 24 months after vaccination.

CDR3 in amino acids: CASSRAEEDIQYF. As DNA, the CDR3 is TGTGCCAGCAGCCGGGCCGAGGAGGACATTCAGTACTTC. The genes are TRBV5-4 and TRBJ2-4; perhaps TRBD2 as D (5 bases). The CDR3 contains 13 residues. Trimming removed 4 bases from V and 8 bases from J, with 13 bases in between. CDR1 and CDR2 (germline): SGHNT, YYREEE (reference sequence).